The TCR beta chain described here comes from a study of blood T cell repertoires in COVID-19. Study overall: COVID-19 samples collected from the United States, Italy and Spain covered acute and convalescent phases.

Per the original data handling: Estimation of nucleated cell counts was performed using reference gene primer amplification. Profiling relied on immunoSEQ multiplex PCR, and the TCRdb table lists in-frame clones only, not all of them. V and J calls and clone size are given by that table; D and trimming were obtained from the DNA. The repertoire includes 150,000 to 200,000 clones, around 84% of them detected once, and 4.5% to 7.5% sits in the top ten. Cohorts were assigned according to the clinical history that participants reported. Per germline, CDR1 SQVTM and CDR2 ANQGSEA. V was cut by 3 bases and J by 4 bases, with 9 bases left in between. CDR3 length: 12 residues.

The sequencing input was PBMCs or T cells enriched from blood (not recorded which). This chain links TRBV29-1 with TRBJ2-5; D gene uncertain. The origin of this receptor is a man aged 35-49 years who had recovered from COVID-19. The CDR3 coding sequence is TGCAGCGTTGATTACCTAAGAGAGACCCAGTACTTC. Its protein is CSVDYLRETQYF.